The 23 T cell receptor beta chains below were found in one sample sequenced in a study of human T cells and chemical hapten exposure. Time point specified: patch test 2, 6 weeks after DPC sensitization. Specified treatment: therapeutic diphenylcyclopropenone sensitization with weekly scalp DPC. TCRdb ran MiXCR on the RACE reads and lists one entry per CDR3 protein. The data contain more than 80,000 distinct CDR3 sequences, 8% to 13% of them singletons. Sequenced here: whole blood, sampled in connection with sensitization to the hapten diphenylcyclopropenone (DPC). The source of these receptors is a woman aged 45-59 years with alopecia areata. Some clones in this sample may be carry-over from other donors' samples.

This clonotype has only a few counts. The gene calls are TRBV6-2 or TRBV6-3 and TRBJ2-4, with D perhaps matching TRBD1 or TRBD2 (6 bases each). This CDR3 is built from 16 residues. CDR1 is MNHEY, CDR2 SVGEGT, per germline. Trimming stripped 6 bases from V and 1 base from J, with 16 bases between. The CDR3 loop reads CASSPEGVPAKNIQYF. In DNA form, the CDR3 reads TGTGCCAGCAGCCCGGAGGGGGTCCCGGCCAAAAACATTCAGTACTTC.

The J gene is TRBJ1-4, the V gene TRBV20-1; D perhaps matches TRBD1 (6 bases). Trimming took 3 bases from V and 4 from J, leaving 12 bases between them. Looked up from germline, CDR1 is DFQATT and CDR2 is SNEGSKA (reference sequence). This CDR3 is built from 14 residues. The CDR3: CSASAGGVNEKLFF. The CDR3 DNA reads TGCAGTGCTAGCGCGGGGGGCGTTAATGAAAAACTGTTTTTT.

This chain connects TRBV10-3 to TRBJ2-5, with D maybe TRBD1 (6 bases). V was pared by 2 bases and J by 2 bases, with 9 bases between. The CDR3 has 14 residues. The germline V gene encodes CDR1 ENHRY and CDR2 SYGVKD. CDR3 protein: CAISEGQIQETQYF. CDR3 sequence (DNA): TGTGCCATCAGTGAGGGACAGATTCAAGAGACCCAGTACTTC.

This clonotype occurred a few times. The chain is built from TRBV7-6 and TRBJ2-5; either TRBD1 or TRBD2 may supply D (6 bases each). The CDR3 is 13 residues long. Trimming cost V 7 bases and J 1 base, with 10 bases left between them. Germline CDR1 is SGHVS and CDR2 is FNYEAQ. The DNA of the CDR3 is TGTGCCAGCAAGGGGGGCCTCCAAGAGACCCAGTACTTC. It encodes CASKGGLQETQYF.

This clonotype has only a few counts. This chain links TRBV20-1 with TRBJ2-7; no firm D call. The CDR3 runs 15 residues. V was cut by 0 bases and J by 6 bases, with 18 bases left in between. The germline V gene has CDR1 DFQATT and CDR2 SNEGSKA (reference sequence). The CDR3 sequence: CSARDGGASLLEQYF. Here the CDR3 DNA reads TGCAGTGCTAGAGATGGCGGCGCCAGCCTCCTCGAGCAGTACTTC.

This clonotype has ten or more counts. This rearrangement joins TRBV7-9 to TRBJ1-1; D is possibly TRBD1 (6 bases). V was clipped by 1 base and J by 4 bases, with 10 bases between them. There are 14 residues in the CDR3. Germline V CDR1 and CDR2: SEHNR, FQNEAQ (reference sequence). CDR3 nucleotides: TGTGCCAGCAGCTTAGTGGGGGCGGTCACTGAAGCTTTCTTT. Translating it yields CASSLVGAVTEAFF. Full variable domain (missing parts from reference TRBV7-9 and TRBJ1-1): DTGVSQNPRHKITKRGQNVTFRCDPISEHNRLYWYRQTLGQGPEFLTYFQNEAQLEKSRLLSDRFSAERPKGSFSTLEIQRTEQGDSAMYLCASSLVGAVTEAFFGQGTRLTVV.

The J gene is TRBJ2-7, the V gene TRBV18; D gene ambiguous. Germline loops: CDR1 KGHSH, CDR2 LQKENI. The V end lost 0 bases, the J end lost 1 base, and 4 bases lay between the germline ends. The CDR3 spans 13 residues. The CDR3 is CASSPPESYEQYF. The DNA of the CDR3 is TGTGCCAGCTCACCACCGGAGTCCTACGAGCAGTACTTC.

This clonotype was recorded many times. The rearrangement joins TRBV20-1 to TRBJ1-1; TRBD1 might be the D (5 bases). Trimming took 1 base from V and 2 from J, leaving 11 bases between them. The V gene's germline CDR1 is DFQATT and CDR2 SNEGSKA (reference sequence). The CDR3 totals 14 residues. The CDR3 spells CSARAGLQNTEAFF. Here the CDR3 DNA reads TGCAGTGCTAGAGCGGGGCTTCAAAACACTGAAGCTTTCTTT.

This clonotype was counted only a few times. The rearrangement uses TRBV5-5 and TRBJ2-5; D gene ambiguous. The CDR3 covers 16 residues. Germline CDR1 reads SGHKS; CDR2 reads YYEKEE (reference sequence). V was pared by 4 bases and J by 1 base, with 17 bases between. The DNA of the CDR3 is TGTGCCAGCAGCCCACGACGGCTCAATCGCCAAGAGACCCAGTACTTC. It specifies CASSPRRLNRQETQYF.

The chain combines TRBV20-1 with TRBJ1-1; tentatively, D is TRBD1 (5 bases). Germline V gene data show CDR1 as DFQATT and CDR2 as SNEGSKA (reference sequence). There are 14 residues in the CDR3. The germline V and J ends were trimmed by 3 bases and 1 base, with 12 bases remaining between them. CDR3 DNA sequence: TGCAGTGCTAGTACCCGGGGCTGGAACACTGAAGCTTTCTTT. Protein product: CSASTRGWNTEAFF.

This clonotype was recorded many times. CDR3 loop: CSAGGNNEQYF. The CDR3 DNA sequence: TGCAGTGCCGGGGGAAACAACGAGCAGTACTTC. The chain is built from TRBV20-1 and TRBJ2-7, with D perhaps TRBD2 (6 bases). V lost 6 bases and J lost 5, with 11 bases in between. CDR1 is DFQATT and CDR2 is SNEGSKA in the germline V gene (reference sequence). The CDR3 covers 11 residues.

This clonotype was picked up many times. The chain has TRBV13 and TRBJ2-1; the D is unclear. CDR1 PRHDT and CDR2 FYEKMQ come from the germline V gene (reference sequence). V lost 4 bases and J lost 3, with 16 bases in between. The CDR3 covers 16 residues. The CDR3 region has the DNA TGTGCCAGCAGCTACCGGGCATCTTTCTTCTACAATGAGCAGTTCTTC. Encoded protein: CASSYRASFFYNEQFF.

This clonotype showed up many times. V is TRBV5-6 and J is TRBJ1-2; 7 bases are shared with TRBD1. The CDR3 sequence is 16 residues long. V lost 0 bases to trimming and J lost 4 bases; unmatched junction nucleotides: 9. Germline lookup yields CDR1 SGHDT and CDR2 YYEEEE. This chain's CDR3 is CASSLEGRGFFYGYTF. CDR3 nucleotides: TGTGCCAGCAGCTTGGAGGGCAGGGGGTTTTTCTATGGCTACACCTTC.

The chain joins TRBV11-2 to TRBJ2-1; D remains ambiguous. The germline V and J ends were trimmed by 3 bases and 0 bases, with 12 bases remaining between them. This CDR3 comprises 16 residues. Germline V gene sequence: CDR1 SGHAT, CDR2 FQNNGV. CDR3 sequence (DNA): TGTGCCAGCAGCTTCAGTAAACCGAGCTCCTACAATGAGCAGTTCTTC. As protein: CASSFSKPSSYNEQFF.

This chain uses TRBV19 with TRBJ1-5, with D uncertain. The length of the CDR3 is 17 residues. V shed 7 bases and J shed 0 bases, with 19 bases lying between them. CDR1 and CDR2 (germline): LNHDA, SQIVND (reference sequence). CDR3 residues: CASNQVPAINSNQPQHF. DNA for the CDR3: TGTGCCAGTAATCAAGTGCCCGCAATTAATAGCAATCAGCCCCAGCATTTT.

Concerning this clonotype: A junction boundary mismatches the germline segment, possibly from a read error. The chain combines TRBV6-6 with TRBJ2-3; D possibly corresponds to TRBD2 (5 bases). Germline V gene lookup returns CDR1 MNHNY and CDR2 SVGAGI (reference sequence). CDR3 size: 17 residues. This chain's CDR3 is CASSYSLEGFSTDTQYF. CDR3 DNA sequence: TGTGCCAGCAGTTACTCGCTTGAGGGTTTTAGCACAGATACCCAGTATTTT.

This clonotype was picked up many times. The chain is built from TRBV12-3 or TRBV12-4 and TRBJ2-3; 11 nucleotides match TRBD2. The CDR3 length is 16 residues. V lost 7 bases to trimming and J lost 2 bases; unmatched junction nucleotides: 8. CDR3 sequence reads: CASIYGLAGLTDTQYF. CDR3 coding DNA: TGTGCCAGCATCTACGGACTAGCGGGTCTCACAGATACGCAGTATTTT.

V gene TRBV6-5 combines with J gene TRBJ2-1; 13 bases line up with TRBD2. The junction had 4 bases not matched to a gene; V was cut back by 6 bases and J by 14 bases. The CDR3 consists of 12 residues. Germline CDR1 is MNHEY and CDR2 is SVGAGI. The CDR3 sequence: CASRPGLAGEFF. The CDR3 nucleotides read TGTGCCAGCAGACCCGGACTAGCGGGAGAGTTCTTC.

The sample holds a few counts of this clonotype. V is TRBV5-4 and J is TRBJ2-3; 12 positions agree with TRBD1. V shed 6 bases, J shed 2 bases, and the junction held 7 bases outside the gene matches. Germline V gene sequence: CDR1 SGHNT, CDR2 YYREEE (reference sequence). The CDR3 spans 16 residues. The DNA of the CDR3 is TGTGCCAGCAACACCGGGACAGGGGGCCTCACAGATACGCAGTATTTT. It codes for CASNTGTGGLTDTQYF.

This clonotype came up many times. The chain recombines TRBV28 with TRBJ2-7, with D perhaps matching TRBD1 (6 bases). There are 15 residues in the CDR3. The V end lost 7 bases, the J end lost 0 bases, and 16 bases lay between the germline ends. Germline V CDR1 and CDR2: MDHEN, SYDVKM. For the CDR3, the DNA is TGTGCCAGCACCGGTCGGGACATCCTCTCCTACGAGCAGTACTTC. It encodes CASTGRDILSYEQYF.

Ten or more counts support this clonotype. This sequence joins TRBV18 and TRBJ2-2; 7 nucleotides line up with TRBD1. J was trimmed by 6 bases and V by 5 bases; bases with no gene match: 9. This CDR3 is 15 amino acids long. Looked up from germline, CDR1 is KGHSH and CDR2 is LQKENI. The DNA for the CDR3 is TGTGCCAGCTCAAACTACGCAGGGGGAGCCGGGGAGCTGTTTTTT. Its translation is CASSNYAGGAGELFF.

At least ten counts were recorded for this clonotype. CDR3 residues: CASSFPTDTQYF. The CDR3 DNA is TGTGCCAGCAGTTTCCCCACAGATACGCAGTATTTT. The V gene is TRBV12-3 or TRBV12-4, the J gene TRBJ2-3; D gene ambiguous. This CDR3 comprises 12 residues. Trimming cost V 3 bases and J 2 bases, with 3 bases left between them.

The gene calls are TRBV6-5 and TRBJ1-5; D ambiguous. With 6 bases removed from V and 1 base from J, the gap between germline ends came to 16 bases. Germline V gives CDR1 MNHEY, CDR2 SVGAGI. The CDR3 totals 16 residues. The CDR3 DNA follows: TGTGCCAGCAGCCGTGACGGGGATATAAGCAATCAGCCCCAGCATTTT. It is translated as CASSRDGDISNQPQHF.